The present T cell receptor beta chain was sequenced within a study of T cell changes during pregnancy in multiple sclerosis. Germline lookup yields CDR1 SEHNR and CDR2 FQNEAQ (reference sequence). The CDR3 totals 15 residues. V gave up 2 bases and J gave up 0 bases, with 10 bases separating them. Sequenced by immunoSEQ multiplex PCR; TCRdb stores in-frame clones only, minus some. Here the sample spans some 76,000 clones, around 90% being singletons. Sequencing was performed on CD4+ T cells from peripheral blood mononuclear cells, taken after pregnancy. The receptor was derived from a female donor with multiple sclerosis, enrolled in a pregnancy study. This chain connects TRBV7-9 to TRBJ1-1; D gene ambiguous. DNA for the CDR3: TGTGCCAGCAGCTTAAGGAGAAACATGAACACTGAAGCTTTCTTT. It codes for CASSLRRNMNTEAFF.